This T cell receptor beta chain derives from a study of shared clonotypes between healthy human individuals. Profiled with immunoSEQ multiplex PCR; TCRdb holds only in-frame clones, not every one. The table lists about 2 million clones, about 95% of them singletons. Naive CD8 isolation took CD45RO-negative cells positively selected for CCR7 and excluded terminally differentiated effector memory CD45RA+ cells. General study points: Sampling covered blood only; tissue repertoires likely differ.

To note about this clone: Its specificity is not known.

This TCR was sampled from a man younger than 30 in good health. Input material: naive CD8+ T cells sorted from blood.

The CDR3 DNA is TGTGCCAGCGCTCAGGGAAGCTATAGCAATCAGCCCCAGCATTTT. Its protein is CASAQGSYSNQPQHF. The chain uses TRBV6-1 and TRBJ1-5, with a tentative D call TRBD1 (5 bases). The CDR3 length is 15 residues. The V and J ends lost 8 bases and 0 bases respectively, with 14 bases between them. The germline CDR1 and CDR2 sequences are MNHNS and SASEGT.